This TCR beta chain was captured in a study of blood T cell repertoires in COVID-19. For the study at large: Italy, Spain and the United States were the sources of the convalescent and acute COVID-19 samples. The analysed material was cDNA or gDNA that came from T cells, B-cell-depleted T cells, or PBMCs.

Original analysis: Estimates of nucleated cell counts were drawn from the amplification of reference gene primers. Here immunoSEQ multiplex PCR was the method, and the copy in TCRdb shows in-frame clones only, minus some. The DNA gave D and trimming, while V, J and clone size come from that table. The profile covers about 210,000 clones, with 65% to 90% appearing a single time and 3% to 4% taken by the ten largest. Germline V CDR1 and CDR2: SEHNR, FQNEAQ (reference sequence). Trimming removed 1 base from V and 3 bases from J; junction bases left unmatched: 5. CDR3 size: 15 residues. Study members were between about 18 and 90 years old and lived in some 22 US regions.

The V gene is TRBV7-9, the J gene TRBJ1-2; 7 positions match TRBD1. The source of this sequence is a woman between 35 and 50 years old with acute COVID-19. Sequencing was done on a sample of PBMCs or T cells enriched from blood (not recorded which). The CDR3, as DNA: TGTGCCAGCAGCTTAGAGACAGGGAGCCACTATGGCTACACCTTC. It specifies CASSLETGSHYGYTF.